Listed below are T cell receptor beta chains from one sample, sequenced in a study of blood T cell repertoires in COVID-19. The table came from immunoSEQ multiplex PCR; TCRdb's copy has only in-frame clones and leaves some out. The table has about 27,000 clones, roughly 85% seen once. Sequencing was done on a sample of peripheral blood. These receptors all stem from a woman in her forties or fifties with active COVID-19. Both conserved end residues are part of each CDR3. D genes are given only for firm matches. Clone size is shown for a subset of rows, as once, few, many or a class of expanded clone.

clone_size	v_call	d_call	j_call	cdr3_nt	cdr3_aa
-	TRBV18	TRBD2	TRBJ2-7	TGTGCCAGCTCACCCGGACTAGCGGGAAGCTACGAGCAGTACTTC	CASSPGLAGSYEQYF
-	TRBV28	TRBD1	TRBJ1-1	TGTGCCAGCAGTCGGACAGGGGAATTGAAAGCTTTCTTT	CASSRTGELKAFF
-	TRBV7-9	-	TRBJ2-2	TGTGCCAGCAGCTTAGCTGGCAGGTGGGCCGGGGAGCTGTTTTTT	CASSLAGRWAGELFF
-	TRBV6-5	-	TRBJ1-3	TGTGCCAGCAGTTACTCAGTGGGCCTTGGAAACACCATATATTTT	CASSYSVGLGNTIYF
-	TRBV7-6	-	TRBJ1-5	TGTGCCAGCAGCTTATCAGGGAAGAGCAATCAGCCCCAGCATTTT	CASSLSGKSNQPQHF
-	TRBV5-1	TRBD1	TRBJ1-2	TGCGCCAGCAGCTTGAGGGGATCCGGGACAGCAAGATTCTACACCTTC	CASSLRGSGTARFYTF
few	TRBV5-8	-	TRBJ1-5	TGTGCCAGCAGTCGTTTGAGGGTAGGGAGCAATCAGCCCCAGCATTTT	CASSRLRVGSNQPQHF
-	TRBV7-9	TRBD1	TRBJ2-7	TGTGCCAGCAGCGCTACGGGACAGGGCCACTACGAGCAGTACTTC	CASSATGQGHYEQYF
-	TRBV5-1	TRBD1	TRBJ1-1	TGCGCCAGCCAGGGACAGGGGAACACTGAAGCTTTCTTT	CASQGQGNTEAFF
-	TRBV5-6	TRBD1	TRBJ2-2	TGTGCCAGCACGGGTATCAGGACAGGGAAACGCACCGGGGAGCTGTTTTTT	CASTGIRTGKRTGELFF
-	TRBV25-1	-	TRBJ1-1	TGTGCCAGCAGTGAATTTGGAGGACGGAACACTGAAGCTTTCTTT	CASSEFGGRNTEAFF
-	TRBV11-3	TRBD2	TRBJ2-1	TGTGCCAGCAGCGCGACCGGGACTAAGGACGGTGAGCAGTTCTTC	CASSATGTKDGEQFF
-	TRBV6-1	-	TRBJ2-3	TGTGCCAGCAGTGAGTGGCAGGGCGCAAGCACAGATACGCAGTATTTT	CASSEWQGASTDTQYF
-	TRBV28	TRBD1	TRBJ1-1	TGTGCCAGCAGTTCAATGGACAGGGGATCGATCACTGAAGCTTTCTTT	CASSSMDRGSITEAFF
once	TRBV29-1	TRBD2	TRBJ2-2	TGCAGCGCTTTGGGACCGGGGGGGAACACCGGGGAGCTGTTTTTT	CSALGPGGNTGELFF
-	TRBV27	TRBD1	TRBJ2-7	TGTGCCAGCAGTTTTAGAGGACAGGGGGCTTCGCAGGGTTGGGAGCAGTACTTC	CASSFRGQGASQGWEQYF
-	TRBV7-9	-	TRBJ1-1	TGTGCCAGCAGCACCAGGAACACTGAAGCTTTCTTT	CASSTRNTEAFF
-	TRBV29-1	TRBD1	TRBJ1-1	TGCAGCGTTGAGACAGGGAAAGCTTTCTTT	CSVETGKAFF
once	TRBV5-1	TRBD2	TRBJ2-5	TGCGCCAGCAGCCCTACCGACAGACTAGCGGGAGGGCCGTTGAAGACCCAGTACTTC	CASSPTDRLAGGPLKTQYF
-	TRBV5-1	-	TRBJ1-1	TGCGCCAGCAGCGTTCCGACAGGCACTGAAGCTTTCTTT	CASSVPTGTEAFF
-	TRBV2	TRBD2	TRBJ2-7	TGTGCCAGCAGTGAAGCCCGGACTAGCGTTCGGGCCTTATACGAGCAGTACTTC	CASSEARTSVRALYEQYF
-	TRBV10-3	TRBD1	TRBJ2-3	TGTGCCACATCCGGGACAGGGAGCACAGATACGCAGTATTTT	CATSGTGSTDTQYF
-	TRBV5-8	-	TRBJ1-3	TGTGCCAGCAGCTCCAGCTCCTACAGGGAAAGCTCTGGAAACACCATATATTTT	CASSSSSYRESSGNTIYF
-	TRBV25-1	TRBD1	TRBJ1-2	TGTGCCAGCAGCGGGGGGACAGGGAGTGGCTACACCTTC	CASSGGTGSGYTF
-	TRBV5-5	TRBD1	TRBJ1-1	TGTGCCAGCAGCGGTAGGACAGCAGGGGGAACTGAAGCTTTCTTT	CASSGRTAGGTEAFF
-	TRBV6-5	TRBD1	TRBJ1-1	TGTGCCAGCGGCGCTACAGGGGCATTCACTGAAGCTTTCTTT	CASGATGAFTEAFF
-	TRBV30	-	TRBJ2-3	TGTGCCTGGAGTCCACAGGGCCGAGATACGCAGTATTTT	CAWSPQGRDTQYF
once	TRBV9	TRBD1	TRBJ2-5	TGTGCCAGCAGCATGGACAGGGGTGGCCAAGAGACCCAGTACTTC	CASSMDRGGQETQYF
-	TRBV29-1	-	TRBJ1-2	TGCAGCACGTCCGGGGATTATGGCTACACCTTC	CSTSGDYGYTF
-	TRBV11-2	TRBD2	TRBJ2-5	TGTGCCAGCAGGCTGACTAGCGGGAGTTGGGAGACCCAGTACTTC	CASRLTSGSWETQYF
once	TRBV6-5	-	TRBJ2-1	TGTGCCAGCAGTAAGGCATCGGGTGAGCAGTTCTTC	CASSKASGEQFF
-	TRBV28	TRBD2	TRBJ2-1	TGTGCCAGCAGTTTATTCGGGACTAGCGGGAGTAATGAGCAGTTCTTC	CASSLFGTSGSNEQFF
-	TRBV11-3	TRBD2	TRBJ2-7	TGTGCCAGCAGCTTAGGAGCGGGAGGGTTTTACGAGCAGTACTTC	CASSLGAGGFYEQYF
-	TRBV2	TRBD1	TRBJ1-1	TGTGCCAGCAGTGGACAGGGGGCTCGGGGCACTGAAGCTTTCTTT	CASSGQGARGTEAFF
-	TRBV7-9	TRBD1	TRBJ1-1	TGTGCCAGCAGCTCACAGGGGGGGCACACTGAAGCTTTCTTT	CASSSQGGHTEAFF
-	TRBV5-4	TRBD2	TRBJ2-1	TGTGCCAGCAGCTTGGTTCTAGCGGGATCGGGTGAGCAGTTCTTC	CASSLVLAGSGEQFF
-	TRBV5-1	-	TRBJ1-1	TGCGCCAGCCAGCAAACGACGGGGAGGGGAACTGAAGCTTTCTTT	CASQQTTGRGTEAFF
-	TRBV28	-	TRBJ2-7	TGTGCCAGCAGGACTTATGATTACGAGCAGTACTTC	CASRTYDYEQYF
-	TRBV12-3/TRBV12-4	TRBD1	TRBJ1-2	TGTGCCAGCAGTCCAGGGGGCAACTATGGCTACACCTTC	CASSPGGNYGYTF
-	TRBV7-8	TRBD1	TRBJ2-5	TGTGCCAGCAGCGGCAGGACAGGGGGCGTGGATACCCAGTACTTC	CASSGRTGGVDTQYF
-	TRBV6-6	-	TRBJ2-1	TGTGCCAGCAAGGTTCGCGGCCTCTCCTACAATGAGCAGTTCTTC	CASKVRGLSYNEQFF